These 8 T cell receptor beta chains came from one sample sequenced in a study of T cells in localized non-small cell lung cancer. The protocol was immunoSEQ multiplex PCR, while the TCRdb copy is restricted to in-frame clones and leaves out a portion. The repertoire holds approximately 43,000 clones, with about nine tenths as singletons. Sequencing used peripheral blood, obtained before any cancer treatment. These TCRs come from a female donor at least 60 years old with stage I squamous cell lung carcinoma.

The chain links TRBV4-1 to TRBJ2-1; perhaps TRBD2 as D (6 bases). Germline CDR1 and CDR2: MGHRA and YSYEKL. The CDR3 is made up of 16 amino acids. The V end lost 1 base, the J end lost 1 base, and 11 bases lay between the germline ends. The CDR3 region is CASSQVSAGSYNEQFF. The DNA for the CDR3 is TGCGCCAGCAGCCAAGTCTCGGCGGGGTCCTACAATGAGCAGTTCTTC.

The chain links TRBV25-1 to TRBJ2-7; D is unresolved. The germline V and J ends were trimmed by 5 bases and 4 bases, with 15 bases remaining between them. Germline loops: CDR1 MGHDK, CDR2 SYGVNS. The CDR3 covers 14 residues. The CDR3 protein is CASSSDGVRYEQYF. The CDR3, as DNA: TGTGCCAGCAGTTCGGACGGAGTGCGTTACGAGCAGTACTTC.

The chain couples TRBV5-5 to TRBJ2-7; D may match TRBD1 or TRBD2 (5 bases each). Between the trimmed V and J ends, which lost 2 bases and 2 bases, there was a span of 14 bases. The CDR3 is 15 amino acids. The germline V gene has CDR1 SGHKS and CDR2 YYEKEE (reference sequence). The CDR3 DNA reads TGTGCCAGCAGCTTTACCGGGACCGTACCCTACGAGCAGTACTTC. This codes for CASSFTGTVPYEQYF. The full variable domain, rest sourced from reference TRBV5-5 and TRBJ2-7, is DAGVTQSPTHLIKTRGQQVTLRCSPISGHKSVSWYQQVLGQGPQFIFQYYEKEERGRGNFPDRFSARQFPNYSSELNVNALLLGDSALYLCASSFTGTVPYEQYFGPGTRLTVT.

This clone was seen only a few times. This chain links TRBV5-1 with TRBJ1-1, with 7 positions matching TRBD1. Germline-derived CDR1 and CDR2 are SGHRS and YFSETQ. V lost 7 bases and J lost 2; bases outside the gene matches: 8. The CDR3 has 14 amino acids. CDR3 amino acids: CASGKLGGNTEAFF. In nucleotides, the CDR3 is TGCGCCAGCGGAAAGTTAGGGGGCAACACTGAAGCTTTCTTT.

V is TRBV19 and J is TRBJ2-2; 9 nucleotides match TRBD2. V trimming: 4 bases; J trimming: 4 bases; junction bases outside the gene matches: 1. Germline CDR1 and CDR2: LNHDA and SQIVND (reference sequence). The CDR3 contains 14 residues. The CDR3 protein is CASSSGRATGELFF. The CDR3 DNA follows: TGTGCCAGTAGTAGCGGGAGGGCCACCGGGGAGCTGTTTTTT.

This chain joins TRBV9 and TRBJ1-1; D is ambiguous. The V and J ends lost 0 bases and 0 bases respectively, with 9 bases between them. The CDR3 contains 15 residues. CDR1 is SGDLS and CDR2 is YYNGEE in the germline V gene. The CDR3, as DNA: TGTGCCAGCAGCGTAGCTACCTCCTTGAACACTGAAGCTTTCTTT. Protein: CASSVATSLNTEAFF.

V and J are TRBV6-1 and TRBJ2-1, with TRBD2 as a possible D gene (6 bases). CDR3 length equals 13 residues. V lost 6 bases and J 8 bases, leaving 14 bases between the germline ends. Germline assignment: CDR1 MNHNS and CDR2 SASEGT. The DNA for the CDR3 is TGTGCCAGCAGGCGGGACCTCCGGGATGAGCAGTTCTTC. Residues: CASRRDLRDEQFF.

This clone occurred once. This chain joins TRBV6-1 and TRBJ1-3; no clear D. V was cut by 6 bases and J by 0 bases, with 12 bases left in between. The CDR3 has 15 amino acids. CDR1 is MNHNS, CDR2 SASEGT, per germline. This CDR3 is CASSVTRDSGNTIYF. CDR3 DNA: TGTGCCAGCAGCGTGACGCGAGACTCTGGAAACACCATATATTTT.